The clone carrying this T cell receptor beta chain was detected only a few times. Amplified regions were TCR beta CDR3 sequences from RNA transcripts. A first-round RT-PCR of the TCR CDR3 used the HTBI primer set. TCRdb analysed the multiplex PCR reads with MiXCR anew, one entry per CDR3 protein. This table holds about 540,000 distinct CDR3 sequences, about 43% found once. The entry originates in a study of T cells in Graves' hyperthyroidism and ophthalmopathy. When ophthalmopathy did not progress within 18 months, Graves' hyperthyroidism was considered stable. The CDR3 contains 17 residues. Germline V gives CDR1 SNHLY, CDR2 FYNNEI. V shed 0 bases and J shed 1 base, with 13 bases lying between them.

This chain uses TRBV2 with TRBJ1-5, with a tentative D call TRBD1 (5 bases). The origin of this receptor is a woman between 18 and 29 years old with Graves' hyperthyroidism. Sequencing input: peripheral blood or thyroid tissue (not recorded which). The CDR3 DNA reads as TGTGCCAGCAGTGAAGCGCTTCGGGACGGGAGCAATCAGCCCCAGCATTTT. Protein: CASSEALRDGSNQPQHF.